A single sample is the source of the 28 T cell receptor beta chains below, sequenced in a study of blood T cells in healthy people across ages. Through a sample-barcoded 5' primer and a J-beta primer mix, a second PCR was run for about 6 to 11 cycles. One entry per CDR3 protein results from TCRdb running MiXCR on the 5' RACE reads. This table holds some 920,000 distinct CDR3 sequences, just over 50% found once. Sequenced input: blood. Source of these receptors: a woman between 55 and 75 years old in good health.

This sequence joins TRBV18 and TRBJ2-7; a weak D match, TRBD1 (7 bases). The V end was cut by 8 bases, the J end by 4 bases, with 15 bases between. CDR1 is KGHSH, CDR2 LQKENI, per germline. This CDR3 comprises 13 residues. The CDR3 DNA follows: TGTGCCAGCCAGGAGGGGGCTGTGTACGAGCAGTACTTC. Its translation is CASQEGAVYEQYF.

This clonotype has only a few counts. The V call is TRBV7-9, the J call TRBJ2-7; D is unclear. The CDR3 has 12 amino acids. The ends were cut back, 5 bases at V and 9 bases at J, with 14 bases in the middle. Germline CDR1 is SEHNR and CDR2 is FQNEAQ (reference sequence). The CDR3 reads CASSPAKGGQYF. DNA for the CDR3: TGTGCCAGCAGCCCCGCCAAGGGCGGGCAGTACTTC.

The sample holds a few counts of this clonotype. The chain links TRBV15 to TRBJ1-4, with D uncertain. The germline V and J ends were trimmed by 5 bases and 6 bases, with 13 bases remaining between them. This CDR3 has 14 residues. The germline CDR1 and CDR2 sequences are LNHNV and YYDKDF (reference sequence). This CDR3 is CATSARGRHEKLFF. The CDR3 DNA sequence: TGTGCCACCAGCGCCCGTGGGAGACATGAAAAACTGTTTTTT.

This clonotype came up a few times. J is TRBJ2-5 and V is TRBV3-1, with 7 bases that match TRBD2. The CDR3 has 15 amino acids. Germline CDR1 reads LGHDT; CDR2 reads YNNKEL (reference sequence). V was clipped by 5 bases and J by 2 bases; unmatched bases: 8. The CDR3 loop reads CASSTRLAPQETQYF. DNA for the CDR3: TGTGCCAGCAGCACCCGACTAGCTCCGCAAGAGACCCAGTACTTC.

The chain uses TRBV7-2 and TRBJ2-5; 9 nucleotides align to TRBD2. This CDR3 is built from 13 residues. The junction had 4 bases not matched to a gene; V was cut back by 6 bases and J by 5 bases. The germline gives CDR1 SGHTA, CDR2 FQGNSA. CDR3: CASRTGLAETQYF. Here the CDR3 DNA reads TGTGCCAGCAGAACCGGACTAGCGGAGACCCAGTACTTC.

The V and J genes are TRBV5-1 and TRBJ2-1; 12 bases are shared with TRBD2. Trimming took 4 bases from V and 7 from J; bases not matched to a gene: 6. The CDR3 has 15 residues. The germline V gene encodes CDR1 SGHRS and CDR2 YFSETQ. The CDR3 region is CASSPLTSGGNEQFF. CDR3 nucleotide sequence: TGCGCCAGCAGCCCTCTGACTAGCGGGGGAAATGAGCAGTTCTTC.

The chain employs TRBV12-3 or TRBV12-4 and TRBJ2-4; either TRBD1 or TRBD2 may supply D (5 bases each). CDR3 length: 13 residues. Trimming left V 8 bases short and J 7 bases short, with 15 bases between. CDR3 DNA: TGTGCCAGCTCTCGGGACGATGGCAACATTCAGTACTTC. Encoded protein: CASSRDDGNIQYF.

The chain links TRBV7-9 to TRBJ1-1; 9 nucleotides align to TRBD1. Germline lookup yields CDR1 SEHNR and CDR2 FQNEAQ (reference sequence). J was trimmed by 3 bases and V by 6 bases; bases with no gene match: 14. CDR3 size: 17 residues. The CDR3: CASSFSLIDRGDTEAFF. CDR3 nucleotides: TGTGCCAGCAGTTTTTCCCTCATTGACAGGGGGGACACTGAAGCTTTCTTT.

This clonotype has a handful of counts. The gene calls are TRBV6-1 and TRBJ2-7; 7 positions agree with TRBD2. The CDR3 consists of 15 residues. From germline, CDR1 is MNHNS and CDR2 SASEGT. V dropped 6 bases and J dropped 2; count of bases not matched to a gene: 10. CDR3 DNA: TGTGCCAGCAGGGGGAAGAGCGGGAACACCTACGAGCAGTACTTC. Translated: CASRGKSGNTYEQYF.

Comments on this clonotype: A junction boundary mismatches the germline segment, possibly from a read error. The gene calls are TRBV10-1 and TRBJ2-4, with TRBD1 identical over 9 bases. The CDR3 consists of 12 residues. Germline values: CDR1 WNHNN, CDR2 SYGVQD (reference sequence). The CDR3 loop is CAGSDRGQGQYF. The CDR3 region has the DNA TGCGCCGGCAGTGATCGGGGACAGGGACAGTACTTC.

The chain uses TRBV4-1 and TRBJ2-6; 9 positions agree with TRBD1. This CDR3 comprises 19 residues. Trimming took 5 bases from V and 3 from J; bases not matched to a gene: 14. Germline CDR1 and CDR2: MGHRA and YSYEKL. The CDR3 is CASSLRQGVGIGGANVLTF. The CDR3 coding sequence is TGCGCCAGCAGCTTGCGACAGGGGGTAGGTATAGGTGGGGCCAACGTCCTGACTTTC.

Here the CDR3 reads CASSPGQGAGQPQHF. The CDR3 nucleotides read TGTGCCAGCTCACCGGGACAGGGGGCAGGTCAGCCCCAGCATTTT. The chain has TRBV18 and TRBJ1-5, with 12 bases lining up with TRBD1. Per germline, CDR1 KGHSH and CDR2 LQKENI. The V gene end was trimmed by 3 bases and the J gene end by 6 bases; junction bases not matched to a gene: 3. The CDR3 is 15 amino acids. Together with reference TRBV18 and TRBJ1-5, the CDR3 gives the full variable domain: NAGVMQNPRHLVRRRGQEARLRCSPMKGHSHVYWYRQLPEEGLKFMVYLQKENIIDESGMPKERFSAEFPKEGPSILRIQQVVRGDSAAYFCASSPGQGAGQPQHFGDGTRLSIL.

The table lists this clonotype with a count of one. CDR3 loop: CASTHTPGVYTF. CDR3 DNA sequence: TGTGCCAGCACCCATACCCCGGGGGTCTACACCTTC. The rearrangement uses TRBV11-2 and TRBJ1-2; perhaps TRBD1 as D (5 bases). V lost 7 bases and J lost 10, with 16 bases in between. CDR1 SGHAT and CDR2 FQNNGV come from the germline V gene. This CDR3 has 12 residues.

This clonotype was seen only a few times. The J gene is TRBJ2-7, the V gene TRBV6-6; D not resolved. The CDR3 has 11 residues. The V and J ends lost 6 bases and 7 bases respectively, with 10 bases between them. Germline assignment: CDR1 MNHNY and CDR2 SVGAGI (reference sequence). The CDR3: CASSRHGEQYF. As DNA, the CDR3 is TGTGCCAGCAGCCGACACGGAGAGCAGTACTTC.

J is TRBJ2-7 and V is TRBV28; 10 bases align to TRBD2. Trimming removed 6 bases from V and 0 bases from J; junction bases left unmatched: 11. The CDR3 is 17 residues long. In germline, CDR1 is MDHEN, CDR2 SYDVKM. The CDR3 is CASRSASGSTSSYEQYF. CDR3 bases: TGTGCCAGCAGGTCGGCTAGCGGGAGCACCAGCTCCTACGAGCAGTACTTC.

This clonotype showed up just a few times. This chain uses TRBV12-3 or TRBV12-4 with TRBJ2-2, with D possibly matching TRBD2 (5 bases). V was pared by 5 bases and J by 2 bases, with 15 bases between. CDR3 length equals 16 residues. The CDR3, as DNA: TGTGCCAGCAGTGCCATTCGGGATGCCAACACCGGGGAGCTGTTTTTT. This gives the protein CASSAIRDANTGELFF.

CDR3 sequence: CSDQPGQGNEQYF. CDR3 nucleotides: TGCAGCGACCAACCGGGACAGGGTAACGAGCAGTACTTC. V and J are TRBV29-1 and TRBJ2-7, with TRBD1 matching 9 bases. Germline-derived CDR1 and CDR2 are SQVTM and ANQGSEA. The CDR3 has 13 amino acids. V shed 7 bases, J shed 5 bases, and the junction held 9 bases outside the gene matches.

The chain joins TRBV18 to TRBJ2-3; 10 bases are a match to TRBD2. V was clipped by 6 bases and J by 3 bases; unmatched bases: 9. The CDR3 extends over 16 amino acids. Germline values: CDR1 KGHSH, CDR2 LQKENI. The CDR3 sequence: CASSDLAGGTTDTQYF. The CDR3 DNA is TGTGCCAGCTCCGATTTAGCGGGAGGAACAACAGATACGCAGTATTTT.

The chain uses TRBV6-5 and TRBJ2-5; D unclear. The CDR3 is 15 residues long. Germline V CDR1 and CDR2: MNHEY, SVGAGI. Trimming stripped 8 bases from V and 0 bases from J, with 16 bases between. Here the CDR3 DNA reads TGTGCCAGCCCCCCCTGGACGGGCGACCAAGAGACCCAGTACTTC. Encoded protein: CASPPWTGDQETQYF.

The rearrangement joins TRBV7-2 to TRBJ2-1, with a possible D match to TRBD2 (6 bases). The J call may be wrong; the DNA end is better matched by TRBJ2-7. The CDR3 is 15 residues long. The germline V gene encodes CDR1 SGHTA and CDR2 FQGNSA. CDR3 in DNA: TGTGCCAGCAGCGCACCGGGAGTAAACTACAATGAGCAGTACTTC. Translation: CASSAPGVNYNEQYF.

This clonotype has just a few counts. V and J are TRBV11-2 and TRBJ2-7; tentative D call: TRBD1 (6 bases). The V gene lost 6 bases and the J gene lost 5 bases, with 14 bases spanning the gap. In germline, CDR1 is SGHAT, CDR2 FQNNGV. The CDR3 runs to 13 residues. The CDR3 DNA sequence: TGTGCCAGCAGGCCTACAGGGTACCACGAGCAGTACTTC. It translates to CASRPTGYHEQYF.

This clonotype was counted between two and nine times. The J gene is TRBJ2-7, the V gene TRBV7-3; D perhaps matches TRBD2 (6 bases). The germline V and J ends were trimmed by 4 bases and 6 bases, with 13 bases remaining between them. Per germline, CDR1 SGHTA and CDR2 FQGTGA. This CDR3 region has 13 residues. The CDR3 spells CASSSEPGAEQYF. The CDR3 coding sequence is TGTGCCAGCAGCTCCGAGCCGGGAGCCGAGCAGTACTTC.

The chain employs TRBV5-1 and TRBJ2-3; either TRBD1 or TRBD2 may supply D (6 bases each). Trimming removed 9 bases from V and 5 bases from J, with 19 bases in between. Germline CDR1 is SGHRS and CDR2 is YFSETQ. The CDR3 is made up of 14 amino acids. CDR3 bases: TGCGCCACGACCCGCACGGGGGCAATAGATACGCAGTATTTT. This codes for CATTRTGAIDTQYF.

This chain links TRBV21-1 with TRBJ1-5; TRBD1 was called by the table and not checked on the DNA. TRBV21-1 is reported as a pseudogene. This CDR3 region has 16 residues. The CDR3 reads CASSKDWSPDRQPQHF. DNA of the CDR3: TGTGCCAGCAGCAAAGATTGGTCCCCGGACCGTCAGCCCCAGCATTTT.

This rearrangement joins TRBV4-1 to TRBJ2-1; TRBD2 matches 10 bases. Germline V gene data show CDR1 as MGHRA and CDR2 as YSYEKL. The CDR3 is 14 amino acids. Trimming removed 6 bases from V and 5 bases from J; junction bases left unmatched: 4. The CDR3 here is CASRILAGDNEQFF. CDR3 sequence (DNA): TGCGCCAGCAGAATCCTAGCGGGAGACAATGAGCAGTTCTTC.

At least ten counts were recorded for this clonotype. The chain has TRBV29-1 and TRBJ2-3, with D tentatively TRBD2 (7 bases). CDR1 is SQVTM and CDR2 is ANQGSEA in the germline V gene. CDR3 length: 13 residues. CDR3 sequence reads: CSAEGGRGDTQYF. The CDR3 bases are TGCAGTGCCGAGGGGGGGAGAGGTGATACGCAGTATTTT.

The gene calls are TRBV27 and TRBJ2-4, with TRBD2 identical over 9 bases. V gave up 5 bases and J gave up 2 bases; unmatched junction bases: 7. Germline CDR1 is MNHEY and CDR2 is SMNVEV (reference sequence). This CDR3 has 16 residues. CDR3 bases: TGTGCCAGCAGTCCCCTCAGCGGGAGGTCCAAAAACATTCAGTACTTC. Amino acid sequence: CASSPLSGRSKNIQYF.

This clonotype appeared many times. This chain connects TRBV25-1 to TRBJ2-1; D gene ambiguous. Germline CDR1 reads MGHDK; CDR2 reads SYGVNS. V was clipped by 5 bases and J by 5 bases, with 4 bases between them. This CDR3 has 11 residues. CDR3 DNA: TGTGCCAGCAGTAGGAACAATGAGCAGTTCTTC. It yields the protein CASSRNNEQFF.